The 26 T cell receptor beta chains presented below share a single source sample, sequenced in a study of CD8 T cells in ankylosing spondylitis. The study's findings and limits: Characteristic of ankylosing spondylitis blood, it appeared, was a TCR beta motif comprising several highly homologous variants.

These receptors lack a known antigen. TCRdb reprocessed the 5' RACE reads with MiXCR, giving one entry per CDR3 protein. The sample consists of roughly 90,000 distinct CDR3 sequences, roughly 9% of them appearing once. The sample taken for sequencing was blood, either unsorted or a sorted T cell fraction (not recorded which). All receptors derive from a male donor with ankylosing spondylitis.

The chain recombines TRBV7-9 with TRBJ2-1; 7 bases line up with TRBD1. Germline-derived CDR1 and CDR2 are SEHNR and FQNEAQ (reference sequence). The junction had 6 bases not matched to a gene; V was cut back by 4 bases and J by 6 bases. The CDR3 is 14 amino acids. CDR3 DNA sequence: TGTGCCAGCAGCTCCGGCAACAGGGGCAATGAGCAGTTCTTC. As protein: CASSSGNRGNEQFF.

This clonotype was detected a few times. This sequence joins TRBV20-1 and TRBJ1-1; D is uncertain. In germline, CDR1 is DFQATT, CDR2 SNEGSKA (reference sequence). V shed 3 bases and J shed 0 bases, with 17 bases lying between them. The CDR3 is made up of 16 amino acids. CDR3 in amino acids: CSASEAYSDMNTEAFF. DNA of the CDR3: TGCAGTGCTAGCGAGGCGTACTCTGATATGAACACTGAAGCTTTCTTT.

The V gene is TRBV6-2 or TRBV6-3, the J gene TRBJ2-5; TRBD2 agrees at 10 bases. From germline, CDR1 is MNHEY and CDR2 SVGEGT. V dropped 2 bases and J dropped 5; count of bases not matched to a gene: 23. This CDR3 spans 21 amino acids. The CDR3: CASSYGLYALTSGSGRETQYF. The CDR3 DNA reads TGTGCCAGCAGTTACGGCCTCTACGCCCTGACTAGCGGGTCAGGGAGGGAGACCCAGTACTTC.

This clonotype was counted at least ten times. This sequence joins TRBV12-3 or TRBV12-4 and TRBJ1-2, with D possibly being TRBD1 (5 bases). This CDR3 spans 17 amino acids. Trimming cost V 5 bases and J 0 bases, with 19 bases left between them. CDR3 residues: CASSQLQKGDSNYGYTF. DNA for the CDR3: TGTGCCAGCAGTCAACTTCAAAAAGGGGATTCTAACTATGGCTACACCTTC.

This clonotype came up many times. V usage is TRBV4-1 and J usage is TRBJ2-1, with unresolved D. Germline values: CDR1 MGHRA, CDR2 YSYEKL. Trimming stripped 0 bases from V and 8 bases from J, with 14 bases between. The length of the CDR3 is 15 residues. CDR3 coding DNA: TGCGCCAGCAGCCAAGACCCTTTACTTGGGTATGAGCAGTTCTTC. As protein: CASSQDPLLGYEQFF.

This clonotype was seen more than once but under ten times. This chain uses TRBV7-9 with TRBJ2-1; 10 bases line up with TRBD1. The CDR3 length is 14 residues. The V and J ends lost 5 bases and 8 bases, in that order; junction bases with no gene match: 6. Per the germline V gene, CDR1 is SEHNR and CDR2 is FQNEAQ (reference sequence). The CDR3 region is CASSPGQGPDEQFF. CDR3 bases: TGTGCCAGCAGCCCGGGACAGGGGCCCGATGAGCAGTTCTTC.

The rearrangement links TRBV5-5 to TRBJ2-5; D gene unclear. The V and J ends lost 4 bases and 2 bases respectively, with 15 bases between them. This CDR3 comprises 15 residues. CDR1 and CDR2 from the germline V gene are SGHKS and YYEKEE (reference sequence). This CDR3 is CASSIVVIAQETQYF. The CDR3 nucleotides are TGTGCCAGCAGCATAGTGGTGATAGCTCAAGAGACCCAGTACTTC. The full variable domain, rest sourced from reference TRBV5-5 and TRBJ2-5, is DAGVTQSPTHLIKTRGQQVTLRCSPISGHKSVSWYQQVLGQGPQFIFQYYEKEERGRGNFPDRFSARQFPNYSSELNVNALLLGDSALYLCASSIVVIAQETQYFGPGTRLLVL.

This clonotype was seen only a few times. V gene TRBV15 combines with J gene TRBJ1-2; no firm D call. The CDR3 contains 15 residues. Trimming took 4 bases from V and 5 from J, leaving 17 bases between them. Germline V gene sequence: CDR1 LNHNV, CDR2 YYDKDF (reference sequence). The CDR3 coding sequence is TGTGCCACCAGCACCCGGCATCGGTCGATTTATGGCTACACCTTC. It is translated as CATSTRHRSIYGYTF.

In its sample, this clonotype was seen many times. The chain carries TRBV29-1 and TRBJ1-1, with 7 bases identical to TRBD1. With V trimmed by 7 bases and J by 2 bases, 4 bases remained unmatched. This CDR3 has 12 amino acids. Germline lookup yields CDR1 SQVTM and CDR2 ANQGSEA. CDR3 region: CSAQGGNTEAFF. For the CDR3, the DNA is TGCAGCGCTCAGGGGGGAAACACTGAAGCTTTCTTT. The variable domain in full, completed from reference TRBV29-1 and TRBJ1-1, reads SAVISQKPSRDICQRGTSLTIQCQVDSQVTMMFWYRQQPGQSLTLIATANQGSEATYESGFVIDKFPISRPNLTFSTLTVSNMSPEDSSIYLCSAQGGNTEAFFGQGTRLTVV.

This clonotype was found many times. The CDR3 region is CSARQSGEAQPQHF. The DNA for the CDR3 is TGCAGTGCTAGACAGTCAGGGGAGGCTCAGCCCCAGCATTTT. This chain links TRBV20-1 with TRBJ1-5, with a tentative D call TRBD1 (6 bases). Looked up from germline, CDR1 is DFQATT and CDR2 is SNEGSKA (reference sequence). This CDR3 region has 14 residues. The V and J ends lost 2 bases and 6 bases respectively, with 14 bases between them.

This clonotype was counted at least ten times. The chain links TRBV29-1 to TRBJ2-1, with TRBD2 as a possible D gene (5 bases). CDR1 is SQVTM and CDR2 is ANQGSEA in the germline V gene. V was clipped by 7 bases and J by 8 bases, with 15 bases between them. This CDR3 spans 12 amino acids. The CDR3 reads CSAFRWGDEQFF. In nucleotides, the CDR3 is TGCAGCGCCTTTCGGTGGGGAGATGAGCAGTTCTTC.

The chain recombines TRBV11-2 with TRBJ2-7, with a weak D call TRBD1 (6 bases). The CDR3 runs 17 residues. Trimming stripped 5 bases from V and 0 bases from J, with 20 bases between. Germline loops: CDR1 SGHAT, CDR2 FQNNGV. The DNA of the CDR3 is TGTGCCAGCAGCCCCCGGGGTATTGGGACACCCTCCTACGAGCAGTACTTC. Residues: CASSPRGIGTPSYEQYF.

The V and J genes are TRBV7-8 and TRBJ2-7; 7 nucleotides match TRBD2. The junction had 3 bases not matched to a gene; V was cut back by 5 bases and J by 5 bases. Germline V gene data show CDR1 as SGHVS and CDR2 as FQNEAQ. This CDR3 is 12 amino acids long. The CDR3 DNA follows: TGTGCCAGCAGCGACCGGGGGGACGAGCAGTACTTC. Protein sequence: CASSDRGDEQYF. Combining the CDR3 with reference TRBV7-8 and TRBJ2-7 gives the whole variable domain GAGVSQSPRYKVAKRGQDVALRCDPISGHVSLFWYQQALGQGPEFLTYFQNEAQLDKSGLPSDRFFAERPEGSVSTLKIQRTQQEDSAVYLCASSDRGDEQYFGPGTRLTVT.

The CDR3 reads CASSLEAGVFYEQYV. The CDR3 nucleotides are TGTGCCAGCAGCTTAGAAGCGGGAGTGTTCTACGAGCAGTACGTC. The V and J genes are TRBV11-2 and TRBJ2-7; TRBD2 matches at 8 bases. The J segment lost 3 bases and the V segment lost 0 bases, leaving 4 bases of the junction unmatched. Germline assignment: CDR1 SGHAT and CDR2 FQNNGV. The CDR3 spans 15 residues.

This clonotype was seen only a few times. The V gene is TRBV10-3, the J gene TRBJ2-7, with D uncertain. The V end was cut by 6 bases, the J end by 1 base, with 13 bases between. The CDR3 consists of 14 residues. Germline V gene data show CDR1 as ENHRY and CDR2 as SYGVKD. CDR3 in DNA: TGTGCCATCAGGTTTCAGGACGGGTCCTACGAGCAGTACGTC. Translating it yields CAIRFQDGSYEQYV.

This clonotype was counted at least ten times. This chain connects TRBV12-3 or TRBV12-4 to TRBJ2-2; 7 bases match TRBD1. This CDR3 is built from 11 residues. J was trimmed by 6 bases and V by 10 bases; bases with no gene match: 2. CDR3 amino acids: CAIQGAGELFF. In nucleotides, the CDR3 is TGTGCCATCCAGGGGGCCGGGGAGCTGTTTTTT.

This clonotype was seen at least ten times. The chain carries TRBV29-1 and TRBJ2-4; TRBD1 matches 7 bases. The CDR3 sequence is 12 residues long. V was clipped by 2 bases and J by 5 bases; unmatched bases: 0. The germline gives CDR1 SQVTM, CDR2 ANQGSEA. CDR3 coding DNA: TGCAGCGTTGAAACAGGGGAAAACATTCAGTACTTC. Its translation is CSVETGENIQYF.

V gene TRBV7-9 combines with J gene TRBJ2-5; 9 nucleotides agree with TRBD2. V lost 3 bases to trimming and J lost 8 bases; unmatched junction nucleotides: 4. CDR3 size: 13 residues. Per the germline V gene, CDR1 is SEHNR and CDR2 is FQNEAQ (reference sequence). The CDR3 loop is CASSFPGLATQYF. The CDR3 DNA reads as TGTGCCAGCAGCTTTCCGGGACTAGCAACCCAGTACTTC.

The J gene is TRBJ1-2, the V gene TRBV12-3 or TRBV12-4; D is ambiguous. V lost 1 base and J 8 bases, leaving 8 bases between the germline ends. The CDR3 sequence is 12 residues long. As DNA, the CDR3 is TGTGCCAGCAGTTTAGATATGGGGGGCTACACCTTC. This encodes CASSLDMGGYTF.

This clonotype was detected ten times or more. J is TRBJ2-1 and V is TRBV20-1; possibly TRBD2 for D (6 bases). This CDR3 is 16 amino acids long. Trimming removed 0 bases from V and 4 bases from J, with 16 bases in between. Germline V lookup: CDR1 DFQATT, CDR2 SNEGSKA (reference sequence). CDR3 DNA: TGCAGTGCTAGAGATCCAGCTAGCGCGAAATACAATGAGCAGTTCTTC. Amino acid sequence: CSARDPASAKYNEQFF.

Many counts were recorded for this clonotype. This chain connects TRBV4-1 to TRBJ1-2, with D unclear. The CDR3 runs to 15 residues. CDR1 and CDR2 (germline): MGHRA, YSYEKL. Trimming cost V 1 base and J 2 bases, with 11 bases left between them. CDR3 sequence: CASSQGPGTNYGYTF. In DNA, the CDR3 is TGCGCCAGCAGCCAAGGGCCAGGAACCAACTATGGCTACACCTTC.

This chain connects TRBV5-6 to TRBJ1-6; D not resolved. V lost 2 bases and J 7 bases, leaving 10 bases between the germline ends. The CDR3 has 14 amino acids. Germline V gene data show CDR1 as SGHDT and CDR2 as YYEEEE. Written as DNA, the CDR3 is TGTGCCAGCAGCTTCGAGGCTCAGAATTCACCCCTCCACTTT. It specifies CASSFEAQNSPLHF.

The chain joins TRBV20-1 to TRBJ2-1, with 14 bases aligning to TRBD2. V shed 1 base, J shed 9 bases, and the junction held 5 bases outside the gene matches. The CDR3 runs 15 residues. The germline V gene has CDR1 DFQATT and CDR2 SNEGSKA (reference sequence). The CDR3: CSARVGLAGVSEQFF. The CDR3 DNA sequence: TGCAGTGCTAGAGTGGGACTAGCGGGAGTTAGTGAGCAGTTCTTC.

V and J are TRBV19 and TRBJ1-1; D not resolved. The germline V gene has CDR1 LNHDA and CDR2 SQIVND (reference sequence). Trimming cost V 9 bases and J 7 bases, with 21 bases left between them. This CDR3 spans 14 amino acids. CDR3 sequence reads: CASSPVGSGGEAFF. DNA of the CDR3: TGTGCCAGCTCCCCGGTAGGGTCCGGAGGTGAAGCTTTCTTT.

This clonotype was seen only a few times. J is TRBJ2-7 and V is TRBV7-9; D ambiguous. Trimming cost V 4 bases and J 6 bases, with 10 bases left between them. CDR3 length: 12 residues. CDR1 and CDR2 (germline): SEHNR, FQNEAQ (reference sequence). CDR3 amino acids: CASSSRPGEQYV. The CDR3 DNA is TGTGCCAGCAGCTCCCGCCCCGGCGAGCAGTACGTC.

The genes are TRBV5-4 and TRBJ2-7, with 9 bases aligning to TRBD1. Germline values: CDR1 SGHNT, CDR2 YYREEE (reference sequence). Germline trimming cut 5 bases from V and 0 bases from J; bases unmatched to any gene: 6. There are 15 residues in the CDR3. The CDR3 region is CASRPDRGSSYEQYF. In nucleotides, the CDR3 is TGTGCCAGCAGACCCGACAGGGGGTCCTCCTACGAGCAGTACTTC.